The present T cell receptor beta chain was sequenced within a study of blood T cell repertoires in COVID-19. Study as a whole: Acute and convalescent COVID-19 samples came from the United States, Italy and Spain. T cells, B-cell-depleted T cells, or PBMCs provided the cDNA or gDNA that served as material.

This clone was counted a single time. In the original processing: Estimates of nucleated cell counts were drawn from the amplification of reference gene primers. Sequencing was performed with immunoSEQ multiplex PCR; in TCRdb, only in-frame clones are kept and a portion is missing. D and trimming come from the DNA, and the V and J calls and clone size come from that table. This table has 100,000 to 150,000 clones, about 85% appearing once. V dropped 6 bases and J dropped 5 bases, with 14 bases sitting between them. The CDR3 is 14 amino acids. The germline V gene has CDR1 SNHLY and CDR2 FYNNEI. The sequence derives from a man older than 75 with active or convalescent COVID-19. The sequencing sample was made of peripheral blood. The J gene is TRBJ1-5, the V gene TRBV2; a weak D match, TRBD1 (6 bases). DNA of the CDR3: TGTGCCAGCAGCACGGACAGAGCCTATCAGCCCCAGCATTTT. Its protein is CASSTDRAYQPQHF.